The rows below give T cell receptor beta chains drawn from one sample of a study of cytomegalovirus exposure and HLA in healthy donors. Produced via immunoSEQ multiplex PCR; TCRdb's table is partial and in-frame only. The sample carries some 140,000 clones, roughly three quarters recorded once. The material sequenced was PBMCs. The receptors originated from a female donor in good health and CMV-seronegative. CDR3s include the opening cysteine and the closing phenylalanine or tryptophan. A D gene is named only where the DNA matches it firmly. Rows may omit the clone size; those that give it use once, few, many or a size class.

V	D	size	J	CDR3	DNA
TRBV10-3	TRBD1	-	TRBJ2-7	CAIRDLGQGNYEQYF	TGTGCCATCAGGGACCTCGGACAGGGCAACTACGAGCAGTACTTC
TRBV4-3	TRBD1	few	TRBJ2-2	CASSVQGVAGELFF	TGCGCCAGCAGCGTACAGGGGGTGGCCGGGGAGCTGTTTTTT
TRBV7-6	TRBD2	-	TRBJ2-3	CASSFGTSGRGIDTQYF	TGTGCCAGCAGCTTTGGGACTAGCGGGAGGGGTATCGATACGCAGTATTTT
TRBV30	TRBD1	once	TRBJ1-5	CAWSPQGVQPQHF	TGTGCCTGGAGTCCACAGGGGGTTCAGCCCCAGCATTTT
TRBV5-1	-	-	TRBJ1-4	CASSLGQAFGEKLFF	TGCGCCAGCAGCTTGGGACAGGCCTTCGGGGAAAAACTGTTTTTT
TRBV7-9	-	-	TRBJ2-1	CASSLVRDFPLREQFF	TGTGCCAGCAGCTTAGTCCGGGACTTCCCTCTGCGGGAGCAGTTCTTC
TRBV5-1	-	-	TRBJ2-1	CASSILAGNSYNEQFF	TGCGCCAGCAGCATACTAGCAGGTAACTCCTACAATGAGCAGTTCTTC
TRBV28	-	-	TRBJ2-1	CASSYKNEQFF	TGTGCCAGCAGCTATAAGAATGAGCAGTTCTTC
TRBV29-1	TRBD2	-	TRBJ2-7	CSVAPVAGPQNEQYF	TGCAGCGTTGCGCCCGTAGCGGGGCCCCAGAACGAGCAGTACTTC
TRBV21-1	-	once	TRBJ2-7	CASSKGLGIGTSLPYEQYF	TGTGCCAGCAGCAAAGGCTTAGGAATAGGGACTAGCCTCCCCTACGAGCAGTACTTC
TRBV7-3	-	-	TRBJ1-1	CASSLIRTSTEAFF	TGTGCCAGCAGCTTAATCAGGACTTCGACTGAAGCTTTCTTT
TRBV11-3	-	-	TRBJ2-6	CASSSRAIGAGANVLTF	TGTGCCAGCAGCTCTAGGGCAATAGGGGCTGGGGCCAACGTCCTGACTTTC
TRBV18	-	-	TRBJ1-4	CASSPIPGKEKLFF	TGTGCCAGCTCACCTATCCCAGGGAAGGAAAAACTGTTTTTT
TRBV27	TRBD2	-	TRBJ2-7	CASTSGGYEQYF	TGTGCCAGCACCTCGGGGGGCTACGAGCAGTACTTC
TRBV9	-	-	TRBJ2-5	CASSLDTDKETQYF	TGTGCCAGCAGCCTCGACACCGATAAAGAGACCCAGTACTTC
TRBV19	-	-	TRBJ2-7	CASSSLTDSYEQYF	TGTGCCAGTAGTTCGTTGACAGACTCCTACGAGCAGTACTTC
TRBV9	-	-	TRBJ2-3	CASTDGGDTQYF	TGTGCCAGCACCGATGGGGGGGATACGCAGTATTTT
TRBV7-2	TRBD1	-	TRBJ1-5	CGSSFTGGMSVSTQHF	TGTGGCAGCAGCTTTACAGGGGGCATGTCAGTATCTACCCAGCATTTT
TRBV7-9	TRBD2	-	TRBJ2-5	CASIRGGQETQYF	TGTGCCAGCATCCGGGGGGGTCAAGAGACCCAGTACTTC
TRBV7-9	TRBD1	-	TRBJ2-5	CASSSGTGGFRETQYF	TGTGCCAGCAGCTCCGGGACAGGGGGCTTTCGGGAGACCCAGTACTTC
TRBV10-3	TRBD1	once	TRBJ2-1	CAISERQGFNEQFF	TGTGCCATCAGTGAGAGACAGGGTTTCAATGAGCAGTTCTTC
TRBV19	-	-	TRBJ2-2	CASSPHSNTGELFF	TGTGCCAGTAGCCCCCACTCGAACACCGGGGAGCTGTTTTTT
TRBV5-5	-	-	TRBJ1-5	CASSVRGGEGQPQHF	TGTGCCAGCAGCGTCAGAGGAGGGGAAGGTCAGCCCCAGCATTTT
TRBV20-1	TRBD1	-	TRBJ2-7	CSVGQAWEQYF	TGCAGCGTCGGACAGGCCTGGGAGCAGTACTTC
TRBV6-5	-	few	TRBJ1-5	CASSYSGARRILPQHF	TGTGCCAGCAGTTACTCAGGCGCCAGGCGCATACTGCCCCAGCATTTT
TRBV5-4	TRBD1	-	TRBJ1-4	CASSQGQGTGNEKLFF	TGTGCCAGCAGCCAGGGACAGGGGACGGGTAATGAAAAACTGTTTTTT
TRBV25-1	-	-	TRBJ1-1	CASSTFAGIGSTEAFF	TGTGCCAGCAGTACCTTCGCAGGGATCGGGAGCACTGAAGCTTTCTTT
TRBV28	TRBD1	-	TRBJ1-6	CASIPGGTGNSPLHF	TGTGCCAGCATCCCCGGGGGGACAGGGAATTCACCCCTCCACTTT
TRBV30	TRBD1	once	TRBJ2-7	CAWSLTGGSLSYEQYF	TGTGCCTGGAGTCTGACAGGGGGCTCTCTTTCCTACGAGCAGTACTTC
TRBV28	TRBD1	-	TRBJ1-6	CASLGGTGSSPLHF	TGTGCCAGCTTGGGTGGGACAGGGTCTTCACCCCTCCACTTT
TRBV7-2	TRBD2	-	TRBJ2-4	CASSAGLAGVAKNIQYF	TGTGCCAGCAGCGCGGGACTAGCGGGTGTAGCCAAAAACATTCAGTACTTC
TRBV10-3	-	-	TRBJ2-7	CAARDTTYEQYF	TGTGCCGCCCGGGACACGACCTACGAGCAGTACTTC
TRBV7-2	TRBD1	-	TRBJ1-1	CASSRDSHMNTEAFF	TGTGCCAGCAGCCGGGACAGTCACATGAACACTGAAGCTTTCTTT
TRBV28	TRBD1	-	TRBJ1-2	CATVREGASGYTF	TGTGCCACCGTCCGGGAGGGGGCGAGTGGCTACACCTTC
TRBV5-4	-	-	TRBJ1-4	CASSLWREKLFF	TGTGCCAGCAGCTTGTGGCGGGAGAAACTGTTTTTT
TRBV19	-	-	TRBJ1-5	CASSPSRGRNQPQHF	TGTGCCAGTAGTCCCTCCCGGGGGAGGAATCAGCCCCAGCATTTT
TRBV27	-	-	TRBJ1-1	CASSSRGSTEAFF	TGTGCCAGCAGTTCTCGTGGCAGCACTGAAGCTTTCTTT
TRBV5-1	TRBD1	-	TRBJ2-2	CASSWGQGGTGELFF	TGCGCCAGCAGCTGGGGACAGGGGGGCACAGGGGAGCTGTTTTTT
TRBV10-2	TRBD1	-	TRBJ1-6	CASSRGVGGSIYNSPLHF	TGCGCCAGTTCCAGGGGGGTAGGGGGCTCTATATATAATTCCCCCCTCCACTTT
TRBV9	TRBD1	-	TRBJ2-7	CASSTTGLSSYEQYF	TGTGCCAGCAGCACGACAGGGCTTAGCTCCTACGAGCAGTACTTC
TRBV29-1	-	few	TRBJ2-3	CSVATESYYTDTQYF	TGCAGCGTTGCTACCGAATCTTATTACACAGATACGCAGTATTTT
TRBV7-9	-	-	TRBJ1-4	CASTSNEKLFF	TGTGCCAGCACATCTAATGAAAAACTGTTTTTT
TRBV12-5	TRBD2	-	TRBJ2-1	CASGPGLADRNEQFF	TGTGCTAGTGGACCGGGACTAGCGGACCGTAATGAGCAGTTCTTC
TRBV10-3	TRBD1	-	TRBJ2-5	CAISRRGQGQETQYF	TGTGCCATCAGCCGGCGCGGACAGGGTCAAGAGACCCAGTACTTC
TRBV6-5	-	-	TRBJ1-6	CASSYSGSSYNSPLHF	TGTGCCAGCAGTTACTCGGGGAGCTCCTATAATTCACCCCTCCACTTT